This T cell receptor beta chain was sequenced for a study of blood T cell repertoires in COVID-19. Using immunoSEQ multiplex PCR, the repertoire was profiled, and TCRdb retains in-frame clones only, with some absent. Among 130,000 to 150,000 clones listed, about 90% were seen once. V trimming: 5 bases; J trimming: 0 bases; junction bases outside the gene matches: 6. The CDR3 extends over 15 amino acids. Germline V CDR1 and CDR2: SGHVS, FQNEAQ. This clone occurred once. The receptor was derived from a human donor in a cohort sampled during active COVID-19. The chain employs TRBV7-8 and TRBJ2-7, with TRBD2 matching over 8 bases. The sequencing sample was made of peripheral blood. DNA for the CDR3: TGTGCCAGCAGCCGGGTGCGGGAGGTCTCCTACGAGCAGTACTTC. Protein product: CASSRVREVSYEQYF.